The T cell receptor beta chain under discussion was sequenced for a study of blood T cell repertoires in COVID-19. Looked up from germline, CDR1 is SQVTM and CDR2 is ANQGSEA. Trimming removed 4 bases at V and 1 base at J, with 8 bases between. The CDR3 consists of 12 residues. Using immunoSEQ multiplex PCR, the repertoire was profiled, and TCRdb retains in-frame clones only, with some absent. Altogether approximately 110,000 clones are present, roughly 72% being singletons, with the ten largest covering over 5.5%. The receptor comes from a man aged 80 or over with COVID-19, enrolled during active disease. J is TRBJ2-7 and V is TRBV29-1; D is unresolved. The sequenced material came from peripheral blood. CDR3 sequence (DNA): TGCAGCGTTGGAACATTTTCCTACGAGCAGTACTTC. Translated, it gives CSVGTFSYEQYF.